This is a list of T cell receptor beta chains from one sample in a study of blood T cell repertoires in COVID-19. Sequencing used immunoSEQ multiplex PCR; TCRdb keeps in-frame clones, though not all of them. Altogether about 480,000 clones are present, approximately 87% being singletons, with the ten largest covering about 1.7%. Sequenced: PBMCs or T cells enriched from blood (not recorded which). These receptors all come from a woman aged 40-49 years who had recovered from COVID-19. Both conserved end residues are trimmed from each CDR3.

J gene,V gene,CDR3 protein
TRBJ2-3,TRBV7-6,ASSFGGVGLAGETDTQY
TRBJ1-1,TRBV10-1,ASSEHPNTEAF
TRBJ2-7,TRBV9,ASSVSSGRLYEQY
TRBJ1-2,TRBV19,ASLPGQVPSGLGYT
TRBJ2-7,TRBV6-5,ASTALGQGYEQY
TRBJ2-7,TRBV7-9,ASSLPGMDEQY
TRBJ2-7,TRBV21-1,ASSKATVAGGTYEQY
TRBJ2-7,TRBV30,ASTGTSIYEQY
TRBJ2-1,TRBV7-9,ASSLDLLEGVEQF
TRBJ2-2,TRBV3-1/TRBV3-2,ASSQERVCGRTGELF